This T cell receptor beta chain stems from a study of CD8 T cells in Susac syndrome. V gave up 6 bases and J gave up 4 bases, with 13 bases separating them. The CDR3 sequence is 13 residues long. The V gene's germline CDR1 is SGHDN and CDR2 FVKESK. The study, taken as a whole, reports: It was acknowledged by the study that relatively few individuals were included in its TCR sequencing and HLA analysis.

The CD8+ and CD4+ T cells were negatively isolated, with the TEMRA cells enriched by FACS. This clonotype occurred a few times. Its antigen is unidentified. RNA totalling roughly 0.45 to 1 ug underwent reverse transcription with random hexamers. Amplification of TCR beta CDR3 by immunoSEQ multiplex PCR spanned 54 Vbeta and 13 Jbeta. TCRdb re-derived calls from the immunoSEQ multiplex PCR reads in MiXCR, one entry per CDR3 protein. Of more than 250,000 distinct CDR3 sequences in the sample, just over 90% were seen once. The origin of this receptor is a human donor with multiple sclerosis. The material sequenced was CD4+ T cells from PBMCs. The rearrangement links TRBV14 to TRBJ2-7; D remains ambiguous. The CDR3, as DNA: TGTGCCAGCAGTCATTTCTCATGGTACGAGCAGTACTTC. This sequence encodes CASSHFSWYEQYF. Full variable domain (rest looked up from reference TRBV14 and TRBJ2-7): EAGVTQFPSHSVIEKGQTVTLRCDPISGHDNLYWYRRVMGKEIKFLLHFVKESKQDESGMPNNRFLAERTGGTYSTLKVQPAELEDSGVYFCASSHFSWYEQYFGPGTRLTVT.